Below are 26 T cell receptor beta chains sequenced from a single sample in a study of radiotherapy plus CTLA-4 blockade in lung cancer. Profiling relied on immunoSEQ multiplex PCR, and the TCRdb table lists in-frame clones only, not all of them. The repertoire holds more than 40,000 clones, with roughly four fifths as singletons. The material was peripheral blood, obtained from a patient treated with radiotherapy plus ipilimumab. These receptor sequences come from a human donor with non-small cell lung cancer who had stable disease on radiotherapy plus ipilimumab.

With respect to this clone: A junction boundary mismatches the germline segment, possibly from a read error. The J gene is TRBJ2-3, the V gene TRBV7-9; 8 nucleotides match TRBD2. The CDR3 has 16 amino acids. Germline V CDR1 and CDR2: SEHNR, FQNEAQ (reference sequence). CDR3 nucleotide sequence: TGCGCCAGCGCACCACAAGCGGGGGTCAGCACAGATACGCAGTATTTT. The encoded protein is CASAPQAGVSTDTQYF.

V gene TRBV7-8 combines with J gene TRBJ1-2; perhaps TRBD1 as D (5 bases). CDR1 is SGHVS, CDR2 FQNEAQ, per germline. The CDR3 is 17 amino acids. Trimming took off 0 bases at V and 0 bases at J, with 14 bases between the two ends. The CDR3 coding sequence is TGTGCCAGCAGCTTAGCCCGGACACCTCAAGCTAACTATGGCTACACCTTC. The encoded protein is CASSLARTPQANYGYTF.

The chain joins TRBV7-2 to TRBJ1-5; perhaps TRBD1 as D (6 bases). The germline V gene has CDR1 SGHTA and CDR2 FQGNSA. This CDR3 has 15 amino acids. V was trimmed by 5 bases and J by 4 bases, leaving 15 bases between them. DNA of the CDR3: TGTGCCAGCAGCACTTCTTGGACAGCTAATCAGCCCCAGCATTTT. Its translation: CASSTSWTANQPQHF.

V gene TRBV27 combines with J gene TRBJ1-2; possible D gene TRBD1, 6 bases. Germline CDR1 and CDR2: MNHEY and SMNVEV (reference sequence). V lost 5 bases, J lost 4 bases, and 14 bases lay in between. The CDR3 extends over 14 amino acids. As DNA, the CDR3 is TGTGCCAGCAGTCCCCGGACAGCTACCTATGGCTACACCTTC. This encodes CASSPRTATYGYTF.

This chain joins TRBV27 and TRBJ1-5; TRBD1 aligns across 9 bases. Germline V lookup: CDR1 MNHEY, CDR2 SMNVEV (reference sequence). The CDR3 consists of 17 residues. After removal of 1 base from V and 3 bases from J, the junction contained 7 bases not matched to a gene. The CDR3 sequence is CASSLFRGQGFNQPQHF. The CDR3 DNA follows: TGTGCCAGCAGTTTATTTCGGGGACAGGGTTTCAATCAGCCCCAGCATTTT.

The chain carries TRBV19 and TRBJ1-2; 8 nucleotides match TRBD1. CDR3 length: 12 residues. Germline CDR1 is LNHDA and CDR2 is SQIVND (reference sequence). Losses at the gene ends were 8 bases for V and 6 bases for J; bases not matched to a gene: 5. The CDR3 nucleotides are TGTGCCAGTGCGGACAGGGAAAATGGCTACACCTTC. Protein product: CASADRENGYTF. Supplemented by reference TRBV19 and TRBJ1-2, the full variable domain reads DGGITQSPKYLFRKEGQNVTLSCEQNLNHDAMYWYRQDPGQGLRLIYYSQIVNDFQKGDIAEGYSVSREKKESFPLTVTSAQKNPTAFYLCASADRENGYTFGSGTRLTVV.

This clone was seen only once. V usage is TRBV4-3 and J usage is TRBJ1-5; maybe TRBD1 (6 bases). Trimming pared 1 base from V and 7 bases from J, leaving 14 bases between. There are 15 residues in the CDR3. The germline V gene has CDR1 LGHNA and CDR2 YSLEER. CDR3 nucleotide sequence: TGCGCCAGCAGCCAAGTTTCGGGGGCAGGACAGCCCCAGCATTTT. It codes for CASSQVSGAGQPQHF.

This clone appeared once. The J gene is TRBJ2-1, the V gene TRBV11-1; TRBD2 agrees at 12 bases. Germline V gene sequence: CDR1 SGHAT, CDR2 FQDESV (reference sequence). The V segment lost 5 bases and the J segment 9 bases; nucleotides outside the gene matches: 8. The CDR3 has 15 amino acids. CDR3 residues: CASSATSGGPGEQFF. DNA for the CDR3: TGTGCCAGCAGCGCAACTAGCGGGGGGCCTGGTGAGCAGTTCTTC.

The chain couples TRBV2 to TRBJ2-2, with TRBD1 matching over 12 bases. This CDR3 spans 15 amino acids. CDR1 SNHLY and CDR2 FYNNEI come from the germline V gene. Trimming at V came to 8 bases and at J to 3 bases, leaving 4 bases not matched to a gene. CDR3 in DNA: TGTGCCAGCGCTGGGGACAGGGGGCACACCGGGGAGCTGTTTTTT. This gives the protein CASAGDRGHTGELFF.

The chain joins TRBV2 to TRBJ1-5; D possibly corresponds to TRBD1 (5 bases). The CDR3 extends over 15 amino acids. V gave up 6 bases and J gave up 0 bases, with 12 bases separating them. Germline CDR1 reads SNHLY; CDR2 reads FYNNEI. CDR3 coding DNA: TGTGCCAGCAGGCCCGTAGGGGTTAGCAATCAGCCCCAGCATTTT. It yields the protein CASRPVGVSNQPQHF.

CDR3 in DNA: TGTGCCAGCAGCTTGGTGTACAGGGCGGAGACCCAGTACTTC. It yields the protein CASSLVYRAETQYF. V usage is TRBV5-6 and J usage is TRBJ2-5; D may be TRBD1 (6 bases). The CDR3 spans 14 residues. Germline CDR1 is SGHDT and CDR2 is YYEEEE. V was shortened by 0 bases and J by 5 bases, with 11 bases between the two germline ends.

This rearrangement joins TRBV10-2 to TRBJ1-2, with unresolved D. The CDR3 extends over 14 amino acids. Trimming took off 3 bases at V and 2 bases at J, with 10 bases between the two ends. In germline, CDR1 is WSHSY, CDR2 SAAADI. The CDR3 here is CASSEGGTNYGYTF. The CDR3 nucleotides read TGCGCCAGCAGTGAAGGCGGCACCAACTATGGCTACACCTTC.

This chain joins TRBV6-5 and TRBJ1-4; 9 bases line up with TRBD1. This CDR3 is built from 13 residues. Germline-derived CDR1 and CDR2 are MNHEY and SVGAGI. V shed 10 bases, J shed 4 bases, and the junction held 4 bases outside the gene matches. The CDR3 DNA reads TGTGCCACCTCGGACAGGGGTAATGAAAAACTGTTTTTT. Residues: CATSDRGNEKLFF.

By sample fraction, this clone is medium-sized (0.01 to 0.1%). Different DNA sequences within this sample yield the same CDR3. The chain employs TRBV13 and TRBJ1-2; D is possibly TRBD1 (5 bases). The CDR3 is 15 amino acids. V was shortened by 4 bases and J by 4 bases, with 16 bases between the two germline ends. Per germline, CDR1 PRHDT and CDR2 FYEKMQ (reference sequence). The CDR3 region has the DNA TGTGCCAGCAGCTCGGGACCGGGGGGGGGCTATGGCTACACCTTC. Protein product: CASSSGPGGGYGYTF.

Sample share makes this clone medium-sized. This chain joins TRBV7-2 and TRBJ1-2; 9 bases line up with TRBD1. The CDR3 spans 17 residues. The germline gives CDR1 SGHTA, CDR2 FQGNSA. With V trimmed by 1 base and J by 4 bases, 10 bases remained unmatched. The CDR3 spells CASSLDRGLVELYGYTF. The CDR3 coding sequence is TGTGCCAGCAGCTTAGACAGGGGGCTAGTGGAACTCTATGGCTACACCTTC.

This rearrangement joins TRBV9 to TRBJ2-6; D gene uncertain. CDR3 length equals 17 residues. V was clipped by 0 bases and J by 0 bases, with 10 bases between them. Germline assignment: CDR1 SGDLS and CDR2 YYNGEE. The chain's CDR3 is CASSVGPRLSGANVLTF. The CDR3 DNA reads TGTGCCAGCAGCGTAGGTCCCAGGCTCTCTGGGGCCAACGTCCTGACTTTC.

This clone was counted only a few times. V usage is TRBV18 and J usage is TRBJ2-7; D ambiguous. Per the germline V gene, CDR1 is KGHSH and CDR2 is LQKENI. Trimming cost V 1 base and J 3 bases, with 7 bases left between them. The CDR3 contains 13 residues. The CDR3 loop reads CASSPQNGYEQYV. The CDR3 DNA follows: TGTGCCAGCTCACCACAAAACGGCTACGAGCAGTACGTC.

J is TRBJ1-1 and V is TRBV27; TRBD1 is a possible D gene (6 bases). Germline-derived CDR1 and CDR2 are MNHEY and SMNVEV (reference sequence). CDR3 size: 14 residues. V was clipped by 2 bases and J by 1 base, with 8 bases between them. CDR3 bases: TGTGCCAGCAGTTTAACGACAGGGAACACTGAAGCTTTCTTT. It yields the protein CASSLTTGNTEAFF.

The CDR3 loop reads CASSLSRSSNQPQHF. Here the CDR3 DNA reads TGTGCCAGCAGCTTAAGTCGATCCAGCAATCAGCCCCAGCATTTT. V gene TRBV13 combines with J gene TRBJ1-5, with unresolved D. Trimming left V 2 bases short and J 1 base short, with 9 bases between. There are 15 residues in the CDR3. Germline-derived CDR1 and CDR2 are PRHDT and FYEKMQ (reference sequence).

The chain combines TRBV6-5 with TRBJ2-5; TRBD1 aligns across 7 bases. The V gene's germline CDR1 is MNHEY and CDR2 SVGAGI. The CDR3 loop spans 14 amino acids. Trimming took 8 bases from V and 1 from J; bases not matched to a gene: 7. The CDR3 loop reads CASGRGTAQETQYF. The CDR3 nucleotides are TGTGCCAGCGGACGTGGGACAGCCCAAGAGACCCAGTACTTC.

The chain combines TRBV6-5 with TRBJ2-1; 8 bases fit TRBD2. Germline CDR1 is MNHEY and CDR2 is SVGAGI. V lost 4 bases to trimming and J lost 4 bases; unmatched junction nucleotides: 9. The CDR3 loop spans 16 amino acids. DNA for the CDR3: TGTGCCAGCAGTTTAAGAATGGTAGCGGGGTACAATGAGCAGTTCTTC. It translates to CASSLRMVAGYNEQFF.

The J gene is TRBJ1-2, the V gene TRBV29-1; D is possibly TRBD1 (5 bases). This CDR3 contains 14 residues. Trimming removed 6 bases from V and 4 bases from J, with 18 bases in between. Looked up from germline, CDR1 is SQVTM and CDR2 is ANQGSEA. CDR3 residues: CSVRVGDLVYGYTF. The DNA of the CDR3 is TGCAGCGTCCGGGTAGGGGACCTTGTCTATGGCTACACCTTC.

CDR3 DNA: TGTGCCAGCAGTGCTTTAAACACCATATATTTT. Amino acid sequence: CASSALNTIYF. The rearrangement joins TRBV2 to TRBJ1-3; no firm D call. The ends were cut back, 4 bases at V and 6 bases at J, with 4 bases in the middle. The V gene's germline CDR1 is SNHLY and CDR2 FYNNEI. The length of the CDR3 is 11 residues.

This chain connects TRBV7-2 to TRBJ2-1; TRBD2 aligns across 13 bases. The V gene end was trimmed by 5 bases and the J gene end by 4 bases; junction bases not matched to a gene: 11. The CDR3 length is 18 residues. Germline CDR1 and CDR2: SGHTA and FQGNSA. Here the CDR3 reads CASSLGLAGANRYNEQFF. Here the CDR3 DNA reads TGTGCCAGCAGCCTAGGACTAGCGGGGGCGAACCGATACAATGAGCAGTTCTTC.

The genes are TRBV4-2 and TRBJ1-3; D gene ambiguous. Trimming took 4 bases from V and 4 from J, leaving 17 bases between them. CDR1 LGHNA and CDR2 YNFKEQ come from the germline V gene. The CDR3 runs 16 residues. CDR3 bases: TGTGCCAGCAGCCCGCATCAAGAAAGGGTGGGAAACACCATATATTTT. This sequence encodes CASSPHQERVGNTIYF.

This rearrangement joins TRBV12-5 to TRBJ1-5; the D is unclear. Germline CDR1 reads LGHNT; CDR2 reads FRNRAP. Trimming removed 4 bases at V and 0 bases at J, with 7 bases between. The CDR3 is made up of 14 amino acids. The CDR3 region is CASGWGVSNQPQHF. CDR3 nucleotides: TGTGCTAGTGGTTGGGGAGTTAGCAATCAGCCCCAGCATTTT.